Following are 24 T cell receptor beta chains from one sample sequenced in a study of blood T cell dynamics during melanoma immunotherapy. Specified time point: week 3, after first cycle of checkpoint inhibitor. Produced via immunoSEQ multiplex PCR; TCRdb's table is partial and in-frame only. The table shows about 7,200 clones, with approximately 85% occurring only once. Sequenced here: blood, sampled from a patient treated with checkpoint blockade. The receptors come from a human donor with melanoma. Some clones in this sample may be carry-over from other donors' samples.

Note on this clone: A far larger clone is only one base removed, so a read error is likely. The sample has other DNA sequences that encode this CDR3 too. CDR3 sequence (DNA): TGTGCCAGCAGCCAGGCGGGGCAGGGAAATGAAGAGCAGTACTTC. Translating it yields CASSQAGQGNEEQYF. The genes are TRBV11-2 and TRBJ2-7; D might be TRBD2 (6 bases). CDR1 and CDR2 from the germline V gene are SGHAT and FQNNGV. The ends were cut back, 5 bases at V and 7 bases at J, with 21 bases in the middle. There are 15 residues in the CDR3. Variable domain in full (rest from reference TRBV11-2 and TRBJ2-7): EAGVAQSPRYKIIEKRQSVAFWCNPISGHATLYWYQQILGQGPKLLIQFQNNGVVDDSQLPKDRFSAERLKGVDSTLKIQPAKLEDSAVYLCASSQAGQGNEEQYFGPGTRLTVT.

The rearrangement links TRBV7-2 to TRBJ2-5; 10 nucleotides line up with TRBD2. The germline gives CDR1 SGHTA, CDR2 FQGNSA. Trimming took 4 bases from V and 5 from J; bases not matched to a gene: 7. The CDR3 has 15 amino acids. The CDR3, as DNA: TGTGCCAGCAGCTACCAAGCGGGGGGGCGGGAGACCCAGTACTTC. This codes for CASSYQAGGRETQYF.

The chain carries TRBV28 and TRBJ2-2; D might be TRBD2 (5 bases). CDR1 is MDHEN, CDR2 SYDVKM, per germline. This CDR3 contains 15 residues. Deletions cut 2 bases from V and 4 bases from J, with 11 bases between. The CDR3 DNA reads as TGTGCCAGCAGTTTAATGGGCGCGGGCACCGGGGAGCTGTTTTTT. Translation: CASSLMGAGTGELFF.

This clone showed up just once. This sequence joins TRBV14 and TRBJ1-6; 9 nucleotides agree with TRBD1. This CDR3 comprises 15 residues. With V trimmed by 5 bases and J by 7 bases, 6 bases remained unmatched. Germline loops: CDR1 SGHDN, CDR2 FVKESK. CDR3 region: CASSWDRALNSPLHF. The DNA for the CDR3 is TGTGCCAGCAGCTGGGACAGGGCTTTGAATTCACCCCTCCACTTT.

The J gene is TRBJ1-4, the V gene TRBV5-4, with D unclear. The germline V gene encodes CDR1 SGHNT and CDR2 YYREEE (reference sequence). V was cut by 4 bases and J by 0 bases, with 13 bases left in between. CDR3 length equals 16 residues. This CDR3 reads CASSQKTPATNEKLFF. In DNA form, the CDR3 reads TGTGCCAGCAGCCAAAAAACACCAGCAACTAATGAAAAACTGTTTTTT.

The chain recombines TRBV19 with TRBJ1-5, with D hard to call. This CDR3 has 10 residues. With 5 bases removed from V and 14 bases from J, the gap between germline ends came to 10 bases. Germline loops: CDR1 LNHDA, CDR2 SQIVND (reference sequence). The CDR3 loop reads CASSHRLEHF. The CDR3 DNA is TGTGCCAGTAGTCACCGGCTGGAGCATTTT.

V gene TRBV27 combines with J gene TRBJ2-3; 9 nucleotides align to TRBD1. CDR1 and CDR2 (germline): MNHEY, SMNVEV (reference sequence). The CDR3 totals 16 residues. V lost 5 bases and J lost 4; bases outside the gene matches: 10. CDR3 sequence (DNA): TGTGCCAGCAGTCCGGCAGGGGGACAGGGTGCAGATACGCAGTATTTT. Translating gives CASSPAGGQGADTQYF.

The chain recombines TRBV15 with TRBJ2-1; 8 nucleotides align to TRBD1. The CDR3 length is 17 residues. V lost 2 bases to trimming and J lost 4 bases; unmatched junction nucleotides: 10. Germline loops: CDR1 LNHNV, CDR2 YYDKDF (reference sequence). The CDR3 spells CATSRSRGLATYNEQFF. CDR3 nucleotide sequence: TGTGCCACCAGCAGATCCAGGGGGCTGGCGACGTACAATGAGCAGTTCTTC.

This chain links TRBV27 with TRBJ1-4; tentatively, D is TRBD1 (5 bases). Germline V gives CDR1 MNHEY, CDR2 SMNVEV (reference sequence). The CDR3 runs to 15 residues. Between the trimmed V and J ends, which lost 0 bases and 7 bases, there was a span of 12 bases. DNA for the CDR3: TGTGCCAGCAGTTTATCGTCGGGGGTGCCTGAAAAACTGTTTTTT. This encodes CASSLSSGVPEKLFF.

The V call is TRBV6-1, the J call TRBJ2-3; maybe TRBD2 (6 bases). CDR1 MNHNS and CDR2 SASEGT come from the germline V gene. The CDR3 contains 14 residues. The V and J ends lost 1 base and 4 bases respectively, with 9 bases between them. The CDR3 here is CASSEGPGADTQYF. CDR3 coding DNA: TGTGCCAGCAGTGAAGGGCCGGGGGCAGATACGCAGTATTTT.

The chain recombines TRBV5-4 with TRBJ2-7, with a possible D match to TRBD1 (7 bases). Looked up from germline, CDR1 is SGHNT and CDR2 is YYREEE (reference sequence). Trimming cost V 4 bases and J 4 bases, with 18 bases left between them. This CDR3 is 15 amino acids long. CDR3 region: CASSRKEGALYEQYF. The CDR3 nucleotides read TGTGCCAGCAGCCGGAAGGAGGGGGCGTTATACGAGCAGTACTTC.

The genes are TRBV30 and TRBJ2-3, with D possibly TRBD1 on 6 matching bases. V was shortened by 3 bases and J by 0 bases, with 13 bases between the two germline ends. The CDR3 spans 15 residues. CDR1 and CDR2 from the germline V gene are GTSNPN and SVGIG (reference sequence). CDR3 DNA: TGTGCCTGGAGACAGGGTCCCTCTAGCACAGATACGCAGTATTTT. Its translation: CAWRQGPSSTDTQYF.

The rearrangement uses TRBV29-1 and TRBJ2-5; no reliable D call. The CDR3 totals 12 residues. CDR1 and CDR2 (germline): SQVTM, ANQGSEA. V was cut by 4 bases and J by 2 bases, with 8 bases left in between. The CDR3 sequence: CSVGTAQETQYF. In DNA, the CDR3 is TGCAGCGTTGGGACGGCTCAAGAGACCCAGTACTTC. The full variable domain, completed using reference TRBV29-1 and TRBJ2-5, is SAVISQKPSRDICQRGTSLTIQCQVDSQVTMMFWYRQQPGQSLTLIATANQGSEATYESGFVIDKFPISRPNLTFSTLTVSNMSPEDSSIYLCSVGTAQETQYFGPGTRLLVL.

The chain carries TRBV28 and TRBJ2-7; 8 bases fit TRBD1. V shed 7 bases, J shed 0 bases, and the junction held 5 bases outside the gene matches. The CDR3 loop spans 14 amino acids. Germline assignment: CDR1 MDHEN and CDR2 SYDVKM. The CDR3: CASTDGTGSYEQYF. CDR3 in DNA: TGTGCCAGCACCGACGGGACAGGCTCCTACGAGCAGTACTTC.

V is TRBV5-1 and J is TRBJ1-6; no reliable D call. Trimming pared 4 bases from V and 3 bases from J, leaving 8 bases between. This CDR3 has 14 residues. The germline V gene has CDR1 SGHRS and CDR2 YFSETQ. The CDR3 sequence is CASSIADYNSPLHF. CDR3 DNA sequence: TGCGCCAGCAGCATCGCAGACTATAATTCACCCCTCCACTTT.

The chain combines TRBV29-1 with TRBJ2-5; D gene ambiguous. Per germline, CDR1 SQVTM and CDR2 ANQGSEA. The CDR3 covers 13 residues. Deletions cut 4 bases from V and 2 bases from J, with 11 bases between. CDR3 amino acids: CSVATAVQETQYF. CDR3 in DNA: TGCAGCGTTGCTACAGCCGTTCAAGAGACCCAGTACTTC.

The chain employs TRBV27 and TRBJ1-5; D may be TRBD1 (6 bases). V shed 6 bases and J shed 5 bases, with 11 bases lying between them. There are 13 residues in the CDR3. Per germline, CDR1 MNHEY and CDR2 SMNVEV (reference sequence). The CDR3 DNA reads as TGTGCCAGCAGCTTGGCAGGGGATCAGCCCCAGCATTTT. It specifies CASSLAGDQPQHF.

The chain recombines TRBV7-9 with TRBJ2-5; 14 nucleotides agree with TRBD2. V lost 4 bases to trimming and J lost 5 bases; unmatched junction nucleotides: 9. The CDR3 is made up of 17 amino acids. The V gene's germline CDR1 is SEHNR and CDR2 FQNEAQ (reference sequence). Here the CDR3 reads CASSSTGLAGAGETQYF. The CDR3 bases are TGTGCCAGCAGCTCGACGGGACTAGCGGGGGCCGGGGAGACCCAGTACTTC.

The rearrangement links TRBV7-3 to TRBJ2-3; 9 bases fit TRBD1. The V gene's germline CDR1 is SGHTA and CDR2 FQGTGA. The V gene end was trimmed by 5 bases and the J gene end by 4 bases; junction bases not matched to a gene: 19. The CDR3 covers 19 residues. CDR3 loop: CASSLLPPSGTGLADTQYF. The CDR3 DNA follows: TGTGCCAGCAGCCTCCTTCCGCCCTCCGGGACAGGGCTCGCAGATACGCAGTATTTT.

The gene calls are TRBV6-1 and TRBJ2-7, with TRBD1 matching 7 bases. This CDR3 is 15 amino acids long. The V gene end was trimmed by 6 bases and the J gene end by 4 bases; junction bases not matched to a gene: 12. Germline CDR1 MNHNS, CDR2 SASEGT. CDR3 nucleotide sequence: TGTGCCAGCAGAAAAGAAAAGGGGGCGGTATACGAGCAGTACTTC. Amino acids: CASRKEKGAVYEQYF.

The V gene is TRBV5-8, the J gene TRBJ1-1; D may be TRBD1 (6 bases). The CDR3 loop spans 15 amino acids. V lost 2 bases to trimming and J lost 1 base, with 12 bases between them. Germline V gene data show CDR1 as SGHTS and CDR2 as YDEGEE. CDR3 sequence: CASSLPTGWNTEAFF. CDR3 in DNA: TGTGCCAGCAGCTTACCGACAGGTTGGAACACTGAAGCTTTCTTT.

The V gene is TRBV9, the J gene TRBJ1-1; D ambiguous. The V end was cut by 5 bases, the J end by 1 base, with 12 bases between. The length of the CDR3 is 14 residues. Looked up from germline, CDR1 is SGDLS and CDR2 is YYNGEE. The CDR3 region has the DNA TGTGCCAGCAGTTTCAGCCAGGAGAACACTGAAGCTTTCTTT. Amino acids: CASSFSQENTEAFF.

The chain carries TRBV19 and TRBJ2-3, with 9 bases identical to TRBD2. Germline assignment: CDR1 LNHDA and CDR2 SQIVND (reference sequence). V trimming: 8 bases; J trimming: 4 bases; junction bases outside the gene matches: 10. This CDR3 comprises 15 residues. The CDR3 region has the DNA TGTGCCAGTTCTGGGCGGGGGGGCACGTCAGATACGCAGTATTTT. It translates to CASSGRGGTSDTQYF.

Judged by abundance, this clone is medium-sized. The chain combines TRBV19 with TRBJ1-6; D remains ambiguous. Looked up from germline, CDR1 is LNHDA and CDR2 is SQIVND (reference sequence). Trimming removed 5 bases from V and 4 bases from J, with 9 bases in between. The CDR3 is 14 amino acids. The CDR3 here is CASSHRIYNSPLHF. The CDR3 DNA follows: TGTGCCAGTAGTCACAGAATTTATAATTCACCCCTCCACTTT.